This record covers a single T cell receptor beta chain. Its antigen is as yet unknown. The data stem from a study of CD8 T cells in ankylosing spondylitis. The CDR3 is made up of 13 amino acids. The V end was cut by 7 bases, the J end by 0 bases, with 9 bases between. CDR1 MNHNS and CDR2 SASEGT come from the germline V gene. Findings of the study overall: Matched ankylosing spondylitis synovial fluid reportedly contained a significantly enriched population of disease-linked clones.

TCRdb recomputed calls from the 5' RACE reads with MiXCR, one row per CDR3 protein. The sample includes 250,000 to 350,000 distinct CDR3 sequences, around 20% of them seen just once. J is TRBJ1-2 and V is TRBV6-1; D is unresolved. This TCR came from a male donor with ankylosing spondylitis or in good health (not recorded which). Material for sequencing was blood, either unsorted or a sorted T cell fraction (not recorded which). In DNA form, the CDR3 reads TGTGCCAGCACCCCTGGGGCTAACTATGGCTACACCTTC. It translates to CASTPGANYGYTF.